The rows below give T cell receptor beta chains drawn from one sample of a study of shared clonotypes between healthy human individuals. The method was immunoSEQ multiplex PCR; TCRdb's version includes in-frame clones alone and lacks a portion of them. The sample holds 700,000 to 950,000 clones, about 96% seen once. Input material: naive CD8+ T cells sorted from blood. Receptors were obtained from a man aged 25 to 40 in good health. The CDR3 runs from the conserved cysteine through the conserved F or W. D genes are given only for firm matches. Size is stated for part of the rows, as once, few or many counts, or as a class when the clone is expanded.

size	V	D	J	DNA	CDR3
NA	TRBV5-1	TRBD1	TRBJ2-7	TGCGCCAGCAGAGTATCTACAGGGGGTTACGAGCAGTACTTC	CASRVSTGGYEQYF
NA	TRBV7-9	NA	TRBJ1-1	TGTGCCAGCAGCTCTACAGACAGGATGAACACTGAAGCTTTCTTT	CASSSTDRMNTEAFF
once	TRBV28	NA	TRBJ2-7	TGTGCCAGCAGTTTGCTCCGCGAGCAGTACTTC	CASSLLREQYF
NA	TRBV10-2	NA	TRBJ1-1	TGCGCCAGCGCCATAAACACTGAAGCTTTCTTT	CASAINTEAFF
once	TRBV6-5	NA	TRBJ2-1	TGTGCCAGCAGTTACGGCTGGGGCAATGAGCAGTTCTTC	CASSYGWGNEQFF
NA	TRBV28	NA	TRBJ2-7	TGTGCCAGCGGATGGGCGCGGGGCCGCTACGAGCAGTACTTC	CASGWARGRYEQYF
NA	TRBV19	NA	TRBJ2-6	TGTGCCAGTAGTCCACCTTCCATCTCTGGGGCCAACGTCCTGACTTTC	CASSPPSISGANVLTF
NA	TRBV5-6	TRBD2	TRBJ2-7	TGTGCCAGCAGCTCTAGCGGGAGGGCCTCCTACGAGCAGTACTTC	CASSSSGRASYEQYF
NA	TRBV7-8	TRBD2	TRBJ2-7	TGTGCCAGCAGCTTAGCGGTAGCGGGAGTCTACGAGCAGTACTTC	CASSLAVAGVYEQYF
NA	TRBV7-9	NA	TRBJ2-7	TGTGCCAGCAGCTCTACCCGGGAGCCCGCTCGAGAGCAGTACTTC	CASSSTREPAREQYF
once	TRBV6-5	TRBD1	TRBJ1-4	TGTGCCAGCAGCCGAGAAACAGGGGTGGGTGAAAAACTGTTTTTT	CASSRETGVGEKLFF
NA	TRBV29-1	TRBD2	TRBJ2-7	TGCAGCGTTGTCCCAGCTGGACTAGCAGTGTACGAGCAGTACTTC	CSVVPAGLAVYEQYF
NA	TRBV19	NA	TRBJ2-7	TGTGCCAGTAGGGCTCCGGGACTCGGTTCTGAGCAGTACTTC	CASRAPGLGSEQYF
NA	TRBV9	TRBD2	TRBJ2-3	TGTGCCAGCAGCGCTAGCGGGAGTACTGGCACAGATACGCAGTATTTT	CASSASGSTGTDTQYF
NA	TRBV19	TRBD2	TRBJ2-2	TGTGCCAGCAAGGGACTAGCGGAGAACACCGGGGAGCTGTTTTTT	CASKGLAENTGELFF
NA	TRBV11-2	TRBD2	TRBJ2-5	TGTGCCAGCAGCTTCGGACTAGCGGGAGCAAAGAGGGAGGAGACCCAGTACTTC	CASSFGLAGAKREETQYF
NA	TRBV7-2	NA	TRBJ1-1	TGTGCCAGCAGCCGAGTCGATTTTTTTGAAGCTTTCTTT	CASSRVDFFEAFF
NA	TRBV4-1	NA	TRBJ2-7	TGCGCCAGCAGCCAAATAGGGACCTACGAGCAGTACTTC	CASSQIGTYEQYF
NA	TRBV7-3	NA	TRBJ2-7	TGTGCCAGCAGCTTAGTACAGGTGCCCGGGGAGCAGTACTTC	CASSLVQVPGEQYF
NA	TRBV29-1	TRBD2	TRBJ2-1	TGCAGCGTTGATGGGCGGGAGGGCCTCTACAATGAGCAGTTCTTC	CSVDGREGLYNEQFF
NA	TRBV9	NA	TRBJ2-2	TGTGCCAGCAGCGAGTCCCCGGCTACAGGGCTGAACACCGGGGAGCTGTTTTTT	CASSESPATGLNTGELFF
NA	TRBV28	TRBD1	TRBJ2-7	TGTGCCAGCAGTTACCCCCGGGACAGCCCCCTCTACGAGCAGTACTTC	CASSYPRDSPLYEQYF
NA	TRBV5-6	TRBD2	TRBJ2-3	TGTGCCAGCAGCCTAGCGGGAGCCCCCACAGATACGCAGTATTTT	CASSLAGAPTDTQYF
NA	TRBV20-1	TRBD2	TRBJ2-1	TGCAGTGCTAGCTCGGGAGGCCCCCAGTTCTTC	CSASSGGPQFF
once	TRBV28	TRBD1	TRBJ1-2	TGTGCCAGCAGTTTCCGGACAGGGCAAGCTCACACCTTC	CASSFRTGQAHTF
few	TRBV4-1	NA	TRBJ2-3	TGCGCCAGCAGCCAAGTAGTGCGGAACACAGATACGCAGTATTTT	CASSQVVRNTDTQYF
NA	TRBV7-8	NA	TRBJ2-3	TGTGCCTCTCTTCCCTGGGGGGGCGGACCAGATACGCAGTATTTT	CASLPWGGGPDTQYF
NA	TRBV7-8	NA	TRBJ2-7	TGTGCCAGCAGCTTAGACCCTACAGGGATCGACTACGAGCAGTACTTC	CASSLDPTGIDYEQYF
once	TRBV7-9	NA	TRBJ1-3	TGTGCCAGCAGCTTCACTGACGAGGGGGGAAACACCATATATTTT	CASSFTDEGGNTIYF
NA	TRBV21-1	NA	TRBJ1-1	TGTGCCAGCAGCAAACGCAGGGGGCTTTGGAACACTGAAGCTTTCTTT	CASSKRRGLWNTEAFF
NA	TRBV11-1	TRBD1	TRBJ2-1	TGTGCCAGCAGCCCCGGGACAGGGTTCAATGAGCAGTTCTTC	CASSPGTGFNEQFF
NA	TRBV29-1	NA	TRBJ2-7	TGCAGCGGGAGGGATGGTACCTACGAGCAGTACTTC	CSGRDGTYEQYF
NA	TRBV28	NA	TRBJ2-7	TGTGCCAGCAGTTCGGCGAGCGACTCCTACGAGCAGTACTTC	CASSSASDSYEQYF
NA	TRBV7-6	TRBD1	TRBJ1-1	TGTGCCAGCAGCTTAGTGCGGGACAGGGCGGGCACTGAAGCTTTCTTT	CASSLVRDRAGTEAFF
NA	TRBV29-1	TRBD2	TRBJ2-7	TGCAGCGTTGATCGCGGGAGTAACGGCGAGCAGTACTTC	CSVDRGSNGEQYF
NA	TRBV5-4	TRBD1	TRBJ2-3	TGTGCCAGCAGCATGCGACAGGGTTTGGGAGATACGCAGTATTTT	CASSMRQGLGDTQYF
NA	TRBV5-6	NA	TRBJ2-1	TGTGCCAGCAGCTTAGGACCTCTAGAGAATGAGCAGTTCTTC	CASSLGPLENEQFF
NA	TRBV5-8	NA	TRBJ1-4	TGTGCCAGCAGCCCTTCGCCAGGCCTCAATGAAAAACTGTTTTTT	CASSPSPGLNEKLFF
NA	TRBV6-6	TRBD1	TRBJ2-7	TGTGCCACGGGACAGGGATACGAGCAGTACTTC	CATGQGYEQYF
NA	TRBV4-1	TRBD1	TRBJ2-7	TGCGCCAGCAGCCAAACCGGGACAGGATACTACGAGCAGTACTTC	CASSQTGTGYYEQYF
once	TRBV7-9	TRBD1	TRBJ1-1	TGTGCCAGCAGCCCGAGAAGGACAGGGCCGTACACTGAAGCTTTCTTT	CASSPRRTGPYTEAFF
NA	TRBV28	NA	TRBJ2-3	TGTGCCAGCAGCTTTATAAACGACACCAATACGCAGTATTTT	CASSFINDTNTQYF
NA	TRBV9	NA	TRBJ1-1	TGTGCCAGCAGCGTAGGGGGGAGCCCTGAAGCTTTCTTT	CASSVGGSPEAFF
once	TRBV7-9	TRBD2	TRBJ2-3	TGTGCCAGCAGCGCCCCCGATGGCGGGAGGAGAGATACGCAGTATTTT	CASSAPDGGRRDTQYF
NA	TRBV7-8	NA	TRBJ1-2	TGTGCCAGCAGCTTAGCGGGGTCGGGGCCGAGAGGGTATGGCTACACCTTC	CASSLAGSGPRGYGYTF
NA	TRBV6-5	NA	TRBJ2-7	TGTGCCAGCAGCCTCCAGGGAACTGACGAGCAGTACTTC	CASSLQGTDEQYF
NA	TRBV5-5	NA	TRBJ2-1	TGTGCCAGCAGCCCAGGGGATCTGATCGTCAATGAGCAGTTCTTC	CASSPGDLIVNEQFF
NA	TRBV5-1	TRBD1	TRBJ2-7	TGCGCCAGCAGTCTGGGGGACAGCACCTACGAGCAGTACTTC	CASSLGDSTYEQYF
NA	TRBV4-3	TRBD2	TRBJ2-1	TGCGCCAGCAGCCAGGACGGGACTAGCGGGAGTGATGAGCAGTTCTTC	CASSQDGTSGSDEQFF
NA	TRBV7-8	TRBD1	TRBJ1-5	TGTGCCAGCAGCTTGGGCGGACAGGGGGAAGGGGATCAGCCCCAGCATTTT	CASSLGGQGEGDQPQHF
NA	TRBV7-6	TRBD2	TRBJ2-2	TGTGCCAGCAGCCTAACAAAGGGACTAGCGGCCGGGGAGCTGTTTTTT	CASSLTKGLAAGELFF